This record looks at one TCR beta chain sequence and its context. Its target is unknown. This record comes from a study of chemoradiotherapy in HPV16-positive cancers. General study findings and limits: HPV-responsive T-cell expansion during chemoradiotherapy was linked to improved recurrence-free survival in HPV16-positive patients.

TCRdb's table, derived via immunoSEQ multiplex PCR, lists solely in-frame clones and lacks some. The data hold 10,000 to 15,000 clones, with around 77% observed a single time. Losses at the gene ends were 4 bases for V and 8 bases for J; bases not matched to a gene: 8. The CDR3 is 16 residues long. Germline-derived CDR1 and CDR2 are SGHNT and YYREEE (reference sequence). This clonotype was obtained from a human donor with HPV-associated anogenital cancer. Specimen collection occurred from a patient who underwent chemoradiotherapy. The chain is built from TRBV5-4 and TRBJ2-3, with TRBD2 matching 15 bases. The CDR3 region has the DNA TGTGCCAGCAGCCCGTGGACTAGCGGGGGGGTGGCTACGCAGTATTTT. Amino acids: CASSPWTSGGVATQYF.